Listed below are T cell receptor beta chains from one sample, sequenced in a study of cytomegalovirus exposure and HLA in healthy donors. Clones were sequenced by immunoSEQ multiplex PCR, and TCRdb holds only the in-frame ones, with some missing. The sample yields about 110,000 clones, roughly 89% seen once. Sequencing was performed on PBMCs. These receptors all come from a woman between 18 and 30 years old in good health and CMV-seronegative. Each CDR3 is given with its conserved first and last residue. A D gene is named only where the DNA matches it firmly. Some rows have no size entry. The others give once, few or many, or a class for an expanded clone.

j_call d_call v_call clone_size cdr3_nt cdr3_aa
TRBJ1-2 TRBD1 TRBV7-9 NA TGTGCCAGCAGCTCCTCCCCTGAGGGGGCCTATGGCTACACCTTC CASSSSPEGAYGYTF
TRBJ2-2 TRBD1 TRBV13 NA TGTGCCAGCAGCTGGGACAGGGGGGACGGGGAGCTGTTTTTT CASSWDRGDGELFF
TRBJ1-3 NA TRBV7-3 NA TGTGCCAGCAGCTTAAGGCCAAAGGGCAGAGCGGACACCATATATTTT CASSLRPKGRADTIYF
TRBJ1-3 NA TRBV5-4 NA TGTGCCAGCAGCCCGTCGACAGTGTCTGGAAACACCATATATTTT CASSPSTVSGNTIYF
TRBJ1-1 NA TRBV5-1 NA TGCGCCAGCAGCTTGGATTGGGGGCATGGCACTGAAGCTTTCTTT CASSLDWGHGTEAFF
TRBJ2-6 TRBD1 TRBV18 NA TGTGCCAGCTCACCTAACTCCCTCGACAGATGGCCGGGACAGGGCTTCTCTGGGGCCAACGTCCTGACTTTC CASSPNSLDRWPGQGFSGANVLTF
TRBJ1-1 TRBD1 TRBV11-2 NA TGTGCCAGCAGCTTAGATAGAAGGGGGCTTACAGGCCACAAGAACACTGAAGCTTTCTTT CASSLDRRGLTGHKNTEAFF
TRBJ1-1 NA TRBV18 NA TGTGCCAGCTCACCGCCCCGGGATAACACTGAAGCTTTCTTT CASSPPRDNTEAFF
TRBJ2-5 NA TRBV28 NA TGTGCCAGCAGCCCTATCCTGCGGTGGGGAGAGGAGACCCAGTACTTC CASSPILRWGEETQYF
TRBJ2-3 TRBD2 TRBV19 NA TGTGCCAGTAGTATTGGGCTAGCGGGAGGGCCGGATACGCAGTATTTT CASSIGLAGGPDTQYF
TRBJ1-1 TRBD1 TRBV18 NA TGTGCCAGCTCGCCGGGACAGGGAACCGCTGAAGCTTTCTTT CASSPGQGTAEAFF
TRBJ2-3 NA TRBV4-1 NA TGCGCCAGCAGCCAAGCGGGGACAGATACGCAGTATTTT CASSQAGTDTQYF
TRBJ1-5 TRBD1 TRBV15 once TGTGCCACCAGCAGAGGGGGACAGCGGAATAGCAATCAGCCCCAGCATTTT CATSRGGQRNSNQPQHF
TRBJ2-7 TRBD1 TRBV4-1 few TGCGCCAGCAGCCAAGCGGGCAGGGGGCATTACTTC CASSQAGRGHYF
TRBJ2-1 TRBD2 TRBV11-1 NA TGTGCCAGCAGCTTCGCGGCGGGGGGGGCGATCAATGAGCAGTTCTTC CASSFAAGGAINEQFF
TRBJ1-2 NA TRBV4-1 NA TGCGCCAGCAGCCATAACGACAGGACCCTCTATGGCTACACCTTC CASSHNDRTLYGYTF
TRBJ2-7 NA TRBV6-5 NA TGTGCCAGCAGTTACAGGTCTACAGGGATCTCCTACGAGCAGTACTTC CASSYRSTGISYEQYF
TRBJ1-3 TRBD1 TRBV4-3 once TGCGCCAGCAGCCAAGATCAAGGGACAGCTTTTGGAAACACCATATATTTT CASSQDQGTAFGNTIYF
TRBJ2-3 TRBD2 TRBV15 NA TGTGCCACCAGCAGACCCGGGGGGGCGGGCACAGATACGCAGTATTTT CATSRPGGAGTDTQYF
TRBJ1-2 NA TRBV7-8 NA TGTGCCAGCAGCTTAGACTCGACAGCGGGGAAGACCCTGGCGTTTGGCTATGGCTACACCTTC CASSLDSTAGKTLAFGYGYTF
TRBJ2-1 TRBD1 TRBV9 NA TGTGCCAGCAGCGTGTTGGGACAGCTCAATGAGCAGTTCTTC CASSVLGQLNEQFF
TRBJ2-2 NA TRBV19 NA TGTGCCAGTAGCCCGACACGGGGTCGGACCGGGGAGCTGTTTTTT CASSPTRGRTGELFF
TRBJ2-7 NA TRBV11-2 NA TGTGCCAGCAGCTTAGGGGGACAAGGATACGAGCAGTACTTC CASSLGGQGYEQYF
TRBJ2-3 NA TRBV7-3 NA TGTGCCAGCAGCTCCCCCTCGAGCCGAGATACGCAGTATTTT CASSSPSSRDTQYF